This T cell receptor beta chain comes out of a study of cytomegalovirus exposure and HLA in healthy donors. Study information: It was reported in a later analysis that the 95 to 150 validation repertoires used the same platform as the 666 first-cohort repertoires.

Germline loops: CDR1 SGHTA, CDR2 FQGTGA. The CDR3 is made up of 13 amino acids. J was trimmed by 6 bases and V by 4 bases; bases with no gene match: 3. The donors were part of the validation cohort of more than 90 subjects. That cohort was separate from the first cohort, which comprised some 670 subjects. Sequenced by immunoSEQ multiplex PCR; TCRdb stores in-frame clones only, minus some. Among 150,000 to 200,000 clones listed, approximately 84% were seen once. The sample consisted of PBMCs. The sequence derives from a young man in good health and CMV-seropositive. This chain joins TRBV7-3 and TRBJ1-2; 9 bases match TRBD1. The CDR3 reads CASSSDRGNGYTF. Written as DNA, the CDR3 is TGTGCCAGCAGCTCAGACAGGGGGAATGGCTACACCTTC.